The 30 T cell receptor beta chains below were found in one sample sequenced in a study of identical twins. TCRdb redid the calling of the 5' RACE reads with MiXCR, one entry per CDR3 protein. The profile shows 200,000 to 250,000 distinct CDR3 sequences, more than 13% of them singletons. Sequenced sample: memory (CD45RO+) T cells sorted from blood. Source of these receptors: a woman aged 18-29 years in good health.

This rearrangement joins TRBV5-1 to TRBJ2-3; 9 nucleotides align to TRBD1. The J segment lost 4 bases and the V segment lost 4 bases, leaving 4 bases of the junction unmatched. Germline V lookup: CDR1 SGHRS, CDR2 YFSETQ. This CDR3 is 14 amino acids long. CDR3: CASSLYRGPDTQYF. CDR3 coding DNA: TGCGCCAGCAGCCTCTACAGGGGGCCAGATACGCAGTATTTT.

This clonotype was picked up a small number of times. This chain links TRBV5-5 with TRBJ2-7; possibly TRBD1 or TRBD2 for D (5 bases each). The CDR3 covers 15 residues. Germline V gene lookup returns CDR1 SGHKS and CDR2 YYEKEE (reference sequence). Trimming cost V 0 bases and J 1 base, with 11 bases left between them. The CDR3 loop reads CASSLDGAGSYEQYF. The DNA for the CDR3 is TGTGCCAGCAGCTTGGACGGGGCCGGGTCCTACGAGCAGTACTTC. The full variable domain, completed using reference TRBV5-5 and TRBJ2-7, is DAGVTQSPTHLIKTRGQQVTLRCSPISGHKSVSWYQQVLGQGPQFIFQYYEKEERGRGNFPDRFSARQFPNYSSELNVNALLLGDSALYLCASSLDGAGSYEQYFGPGTRLTVT.

The chain carries TRBV6-6 and TRBJ2-7; D is possibly TRBD1 (6 bases). Trimming pared 6 bases from V and 0 bases from J, leaving 9 bases between. Looked up from germline, CDR1 is MNHNY and CDR2 is SVGAGI (reference sequence). The CDR3 runs 13 residues. The CDR3 is CASRDSLSYEQYF. The CDR3 nucleotides read TGTGCCAGCAGGGACAGCCTCTCCTACGAGCAGTACTTC.

In this sample, this clonotype turned up a few times. J is TRBJ2-4 and V is TRBV4-1, with D perhaps assigned TRBD1 or TRBD2 (5 bases each). The germline V gene has CDR1 MGHRA and CDR2 YSYEKL. Trimming shortened V by 5 bases and J by 2 bases, and 16 bases separated the two germline ends. CDR3 length: 16 amino acids. The CDR3 is CASSAPGSGPKNIQYF. The CDR3 bases are TGCGCCAGCAGCGCGCCGGGTTCGGGACCCAAAAACATTCAGTACTTC.

This clonotype was recorded only once. The rearrangement uses TRBV27 and TRBJ2-7; D unresolved. The CDR3 runs to 14 residues. Germline CDR1 and CDR2: MNHEY and SMNVEV (reference sequence). V was pared by 6 bases and J by 0 bases, with 12 bases between. The CDR3 coding sequence is TGTGCCAGCAGGAAAGCGAGGAGCTCCTACGAGCAGTACTTC. This sequence encodes CASRKARSSYEQYF.

There are a few counts of this clonotype. This chain joins TRBV3-1 and TRBJ1-1; a weak D match, TRBD1 (5 bases). CDR3 length equals 13 residues. Germline values: CDR1 LGHDT, CDR2 YNNKEL (reference sequence). Trimming stripped 1 base from V and 8 bases from J, with 11 bases between. This CDR3 reads CASSQVPGAEAFF. The CDR3 DNA sequence: TGTGCCAGCAGCCAAGTGCCTGGGGCCGAAGCTTTCTTT.

This clonotype has only a few counts. The chain combines TRBV20-1 with TRBJ2-3; no clear D. Per germline, CDR1 DFQATT and CDR2 SNEGSKA (reference sequence). The V and J ends lost 5 bases and 8 bases respectively, with 20 bases between them. The CDR3 is 14 amino acids. This CDR3 reads CSAGQGGSFGTQYF. The CDR3 region has the DNA TGCAGTGCTGGCCAAGGTGGTTCGTTTGGTACGCAGTATTTT.

This clonotype was seen more than once but under ten times. The chain uses TRBV7-6 and TRBJ1-1; TRBD1 aligns across 9 bases. V lost 0 bases to trimming and J lost 4 bases; unmatched junction nucleotides: 6. The germline CDR1 and CDR2 sequences are SGHVS and FNYEAQ. This CDR3 comprises 16 residues. Written as DNA, the CDR3 is TGTGCCAGCAGCTTAGCGAGGACAGGGGTGGGCACTGAAGCTTTCTTT. It translates to CASSLARTGVGTEAFF. The full variable domain, with the rest looked up from reference TRBV7-6 and TRBJ1-1, is GAGVSQSPRYKVTKRGQDVALRCDPISGHVSLYWYRQALGQGPEFLTYFNYEAQQDKSGLPNDRFSAERPEGSISTLTIQRTEQRDSAMYRCASSLARTGVGTEAFFGQGTRLTVV.

This clonotype was picked up many times. The V call is TRBV12-3 or TRBV12-4, the J call TRBJ1-1, with D tentatively TRBD1 (6 bases). The germline V and J ends were trimmed by 6 bases and 1 base, with 9 bases remaining between them. The CDR3 contains 13 residues. This chain's CDR3 is CASSSTGNTEAFF. The CDR3 bases are TGTGCCAGCAGCTCGACAGGGAACACTGAAGCTTTCTTT.

This clonotype was recorded a few times. J is TRBJ1-1 and V is TRBV20-1; the D gene is possibly TRBD1 (6 bases). Germline V gene sequence: CDR1 DFQATT, CDR2 SNEGSKA (reference sequence). CDR3 length equals 13 residues. The ends were cut back, 5 bases at V and 0 bases at J, with 10 bases in the middle. The CDR3: CSAGRGLNTEAFF. The CDR3 coding sequence is TGCAGTGCTGGCAGGGGTCTGAACACTGAAGCTTTCTTT.

This clonotype has only a few counts. The rearrangement joins TRBV3-1 to TRBJ2-5; the D is unclear. The CDR3 contains 13 residues. With 1 base removed from V and 5 bases from J, the gap between germline ends came to 8 bases. Looked up from germline, CDR1 is LGHDT and CDR2 is YNNKEL (reference sequence). The CDR3 region is CASSQGGAETQYF. In DNA form, the CDR3 reads TGTGCCAGCAGCCAAGGAGGTGCGGAGACCCAGTACTTC.

There are many counts of this clonotype. The chain links TRBV5-1 to TRBJ2-7; perhaps TRBD1 as D (5 bases). The CDR3 runs to 14 residues. Trimming took off 4 bases at V and 5 bases at J, with 16 bases between the two ends. Germline values: CDR1 SGHRS, CDR2 YFSETQ. The DNA for the CDR3 is TGCGCCAGCAGCCTCCGACAGATGATGGACGAGCAGTACTTC. The encoded protein is CASSLRQMMDEQYF.

Only a few counts were recorded for this clonotype. The chain links TRBV7-2 to TRBJ2-2; 7 nucleotides agree with TRBD1. Germline V gives CDR1 SGHTA, CDR2 FQGNSA. The CDR3 contains 15 residues. V lost 5 bases, J lost 3 bases, and 6 bases stayed unmatched. CDR3 DNA sequence: TGTGCCAGCAGCGGATCGACAGGGTACACCGGGGAGCTGTTTTTT. Protein product: CASSGSTGYTGELFF.

This clonotype was observed a few times. The chain carries TRBV20-1 and TRBJ2-1; D may be TRBD2 (6 bases). This CDR3 is 14 amino acids long. Trimming stripped 6 bases from V and 8 bases from J, with 20 bases between. Germline CDR1 DFQATT, CDR2 SNEGSKA (reference sequence). The CDR3 sequence is CSAERRLVSYEQFF. CDR3 bases: TGCAGTGCGGAGAGACGACTAGTAAGCTATGAGCAGTTCTTC.

This clonotype has a handful of counts. The chain uses TRBV7-2 and TRBJ2-7; 8 nucleotides match TRBD2. The J segment lost 3 bases and the V segment lost 5 bases, leaving 3 bases of the junction unmatched. From germline, CDR1 is SGHTA and CDR2 FQGNSA. The CDR3 is 13 amino acids. The chain's CDR3 is CASSPREGYEQYF. CDR3 nucleotides: TGTGCCAGCAGCCCCCGGGAGGGCTACGAGCAGTACTTC.

This clonotype occurred a few times. The chain uses TRBV7-9 and TRBJ1-3; D not certain. The germline V gene encodes CDR1 SEHNR and CDR2 FQNEAQ (reference sequence). V lost 2 bases, J lost 3 bases, and 11 bases lay in between. The length of the CDR3 is 15 residues. DNA for the CDR3: TGTGCCAGCAGCTTACGAGGCGGCGGTGGAAACACCATATATTTT. This codes for CASSLRGGGGNTIYF.

The chain combines TRBV27 with TRBJ2-3; a possible D gene is TRBD2 (5 bases). Germline V CDR1 and CDR2: MNHEY, SMNVEV (reference sequence). V lost 6 bases to trimming and J lost 2 bases, with 15 bases between them. The CDR3 runs 15 residues. The CDR3 DNA reads TGTGCCAGCAGAAGGATCGGGGTACCCACAGATACGCAGTATTTT. It codes for CASRRIGVPTDTQYF.

The chain carries TRBV3-1 and TRBJ1-2; D uncertain. V was cut by 4 bases and J by 4 bases, with 16 bases left in between. This CDR3 spans 15 amino acids. Germline V gene lookup returns CDR1 LGHDT and CDR2 YNNKEL (reference sequence). The DNA for the CDR3 is TGTGCCAGCAGCCCCAGAGGGTCAATCGTCTATGGCTACACCTTC. The encoded protein is CASSPRGSIVYGYTF.

This clonotype was seen a handful of times. The chain joins TRBV5-1 to TRBJ2-1; TRBD2 matches 12 bases. CDR1 and CDR2 from the germline V gene are SGHRS and YFSETQ. This CDR3 is built from 16 residues. The trim removed 2 bases at V and 3 bases at J, leaving 3 bases unmatched. CDR3: CASSFGLAGNYNEQFF. In nucleotides, the CDR3 is TGCGCCAGCAGCTTCGGACTAGCGGGGAACTACAATGAGCAGTTCTTC.

The CDR3 bases are TGTGCCAGCAGTTACAGGGGGGGGGCGACAGATACGCAGTATTTT. It translates to CASSYRGGATDTQYF. The V call is TRBV6-5, the J call TRBJ2-3, with a weak D call TRBD2 (7 bases). V lost 2 bases and J 3 bases, leaving 12 bases between the germline ends. This CDR3 is 15 amino acids long. The germline gives CDR1 MNHEY, CDR2 SVGAGI.

The sample holds a few counts of this clonotype. The chain employs TRBV20-1 and TRBJ1-6; 7 bases are a match to TRBD1. V shed 1 base, J shed 3 bases, and the junction held 6 bases outside the gene matches. The germline CDR1 and CDR2 sequences are DFQATT and SNEGSKA (reference sequence). This CDR3 contains 16 residues. CDR3 nucleotide sequence: TGCAGTGCTAGAGCCCCTCCAGGGGGCTATAATTCACCCCTCCACTTT. This encodes CSARAPPGGYNSPLHF.

There are a few counts of this clonotype. This chain uses TRBV6-1 with TRBJ1-2; 9 nucleotides agree with TRBD1. With V trimmed by 4 bases and J by 6 bases, 3 bases remained unmatched. The CDR3 is 13 amino acids. Germline lookup yields CDR1 MNHNS and CDR2 SASEGT. CDR3 residues: CASSGTGENGYTF. The CDR3 region has the DNA TGTGCCAGCAGTGGGACAGGGGAAAATGGCTACACCTTC.

This clonotype was detected ten times or more. The chain recombines TRBV3-1 with TRBJ1-1, with no clear D. CDR3 size: 12 residues. Germline V gene sequence: CDR1 LGHDT, CDR2 YNNKEL (reference sequence). With 4 bases removed from V and 5 bases from J, the gap between germline ends came to 8 bases. The CDR3 loop is CASSRPGTEAFF. The CDR3 DNA sequence: TGTGCCAGCAGCCGCCCCGGGACTGAAGCTTTCTTT. Full variable domain (rest looked up from reference TRBV3-1 and TRBJ1-1): DTAVSQTPKYLVTQMGNDKSIKCEQNLGHDTMYWYKQDSKKFLKIMFSYNNKELIINETVPNRFSPKSPDKAHLNLHINSLELGDSAVYFCASSRPGTEAFFGQGTRLTVV.

This clonotype was counted only a few times. The chain carries TRBV6-2 or TRBV6-3 and TRBJ1-1, with D perhaps matching TRBD1 (6 bases). The V gene's germline CDR1 is MNHEY and CDR2 SVGEGT. CDR3 length: 13 amino acids. The V end was cut by 6 bases, the J end by 6 bases, with 14 bases between. The CDR3 DNA sequence: TGTGCCAGCAGCCGGGGGCAGGGCCCTGAAGCTTTCTTT. Its protein is CASSRGQGPEAFF.

This clonotype was counted a few times. The rearrangement joins TRBV9 to TRBJ1-2; D remains ambiguous. The CDR3 is 16 amino acids. The germline V gene encodes CDR1 SGDLS and CDR2 YYNGEE. V was pared by 0 bases and J by 7 bases, with 19 bases between. The DNA for the CDR3 is TGTGCCAGCAGCGTAGTTGAAGGCGTGAGTCCTAGTGGCTACACCTTC. It specifies CASSVVEGVSPSGYTF.

The rearrangement uses TRBV11-2 and TRBJ1-1; 10 bases fit TRBD1. The V gene end was trimmed by 4 bases and the J gene end by 4 bases; junction bases not matched to a gene: 18. CDR3 length: 19 residues. Looked up from germline, CDR1 is SGHAT and CDR2 is FQNNGV. This CDR3 is CASSSTTGTGEWSGTEAFF. In DNA form, the CDR3 reads TGTGCCAGCAGCTCAACTACCGGGACAGGGGAATGGTCGGGCACTGAAGCTTTCTTT. The full variable domain, rest sourced from reference TRBV11-2 and TRBJ1-1, is EAGVAQSPRYKIIEKRQSVAFWCNPISGHATLYWYQQILGQGPKLLIQFQNNGVVDDSQLPKDRFSAERLKGVDSTLKIQPAKLEDSAVYLCASSSTTGTGEWSGTEAFFGQGTRLTVV.

The V gene is TRBV27, the J gene TRBJ1-1, with D tentatively TRBD1 (5 bases). The germline CDR1 and CDR2 sequences are MNHEY and SMNVEV (reference sequence). This CDR3 region has 14 residues. V lost 5 bases and J lost 5, with 15 bases in between. For the CDR3, the DNA is TGTGCCAGCAGTACCTCCCACCAGGGAACTGAAGCTTTCTTT. This codes for CASSTSHQGTEAFF.

This clonotype was counted between two and nine times. This chain joins TRBV5-1 and TRBJ2-7; D not certain. Germline V gives CDR1 SGHRS, CDR2 YFSETQ. The CDR3 contains 14 residues. The V and J ends lost 0 bases and 2 bases respectively, with 9 bases between them. The DNA for the CDR3 is TGCGCCAGCAGCTTGGGGGCAAGGACCTACGAGCAGTACTTC. Its protein is CASSLGARTYEQYF. The complete variable domain, with remaining parts taken from reference TRBV5-1 and TRBJ2-7, reads KAGVTQTPRYLIKTRGQQVTLSCSPISGHRSVSWYQQTPGQGLQFLFEYFSETQRNKGNFPGRFSGRQFSNSRSEMNVSTLELGDSALYLCASSLGARTYEQYFGPGTRLTVT.

This sequence joins TRBV5-4 and TRBJ2-1; the match to TRBD1 covers 7 bases. Germline CDR1 SGHNT, CDR2 YYREEE (reference sequence). V dropped 7 bases and J dropped 1; count of bases not matched to a gene: 8. The CDR3 has 15 residues. This CDR3 is CASGDREISYNEQFF. The CDR3 DNA follows: TGTGCCAGCGGAGACAGGGAGATTTCCTACAATGAGCAGTTCTTC.

V gene TRBV7-6 combines with J gene TRBJ2-1; 10 nucleotides align to TRBD2. Germline CDR1 is SGHVS and CDR2 is FNYEAQ. The V and J ends lost 2 bases and 3 bases, in that order; junction bases with no gene match: 4. CDR3 size: 16 residues. CDR3 protein: CASSLSSGGYYNEQFF. The CDR3, as DNA: TGTGCCAGCAGCTTATCTAGCGGGGGATACTACAATGAGCAGTTCTTC.